This entry lists 27 T cell receptor beta chains sequenced from one sample in a study of T cell responses to AZD1222 COVID-19 vaccine. Measured with immunoSEQ multiplex PCR; TCRdb has only the in-frame clones, and not every one. The sample holds more than 60,000 clones; around 82% are singletons and the top ten take roughly 1.3%. The material was peripheral blood, obtained 28 days after the second AZD1222 dose. Receptors were obtained from an adult who received the AZD1222 COVID-19 vaccine.

The chain uses TRBV30 and TRBJ2-7; D uncertain. This CDR3 has 12 residues. Germline V gives CDR1 GTSNPN, CDR2 SVGIG (reference sequence). Trimming cost V 3 bases and J 5 bases, with 11 bases left between them. The CDR3 here is CAWSDGEHEQYF. The CDR3 DNA reads TGTGCCTGGAGCGACGGTGAGCACGAGCAGTACTTC.

This chain links TRBV19 with TRBJ1-4; D is uncertain. Per germline, CDR1 LNHDA and CDR2 SQIVND (reference sequence). Trimming shortened V by 2 bases and J by 0 bases, and 13 bases separated the two germline ends. This CDR3 comprises 17 residues. Here the CDR3 DNA reads TGTGCCAGTAGTATAAGGGTTCCAGAAGCAACTAATGAAAAACTGTTTTTT. It translates to CASSIRVPEATNEKLFF.

This clone was observed a single time. The chain uses TRBV5-1 and TRBJ2-3; 11 bases map to TRBD2. With 3 bases clipped from V and 1 base from J, the junction kept 4 bases outside the gene matches. From germline, CDR1 is SGHRS and CDR2 YFSETQ. The CDR3 is 16 amino acids. The CDR3 DNA follows: TGCGCCAGCAGCTCAATAGCGGGAGGGGGCACAGATACGCAGTATTTT. It encodes CASSSIAGGGTDTQYF. Full variable domain (remainder filled in from reference TRBV5-1 and TRBJ2-3): KAGVTQTPRYLIKTRGQQVTLSCSPISGHRSVSWYQQTPGQGLQFLFEYFSETQRNKGNFPGRFSGRQFSNSRSEMNVSTLELGDSALYLCASSSIAGGGTDTQYFGPGTRLTVL.

This clone has at least ten counts. The chain has TRBV11-2 and TRBJ1-2; D ambiguous. The CDR3 covers 14 residues. Germline V gene sequence: CDR1 SGHAT, CDR2 FQNNGV. The germline V and J ends were trimmed by 5 bases and 2 bases, with 12 bases remaining between them. This CDR3 is CASSPAWANYGYTF. In DNA form, the CDR3 reads TGTGCCAGCAGCCCAGCGTGGGCGAACTATGGCTACACCTTC. Full variable domain (missing parts from reference TRBV11-2 and TRBJ1-2): EAGVAQSPRYKIIEKRQSVAFWCNPISGHATLYWYQQILGQGPKLLIQFQNNGVVDDSQLPKDRFSAERLKGVDSTLKIQPAKLEDSAVYLCASSPAWANYGYTFGSGTRLTVV.

Only a few counts were recorded for this clone. The chain uses TRBV4-3 and TRBJ2-7, with 14 positions matching TRBD2. This CDR3 is built from 15 residues. The J segment lost 3 bases and the V segment lost 4 bases, leaving 2 bases of the junction unmatched. CDR1 is LGHNA and CDR2 is YSLEER in the germline V gene. The CDR3 is CASSRGTSGSYEQYF. The CDR3 nucleotides read TGCGCCAGCAGCCGGGGGACTAGCGGGAGCTACGAGCAGTACTTC.

The rearrangement uses TRBV5-1 and TRBJ2-2; TRBD1 is a possible D gene (6 bases). CDR1 is SGHRS, CDR2 YFSETQ, per germline. CDR3 length equals 15 residues. V lost 2 bases to trimming and J lost 3 bases, with 11 bases between them. The CDR3 nucleotides are TGCGCCAGCAGCTTAGGGGCAGGGGACACCGGGGAGCTGTTTTTT. This translates into CASSLGAGDTGELFF.

This clone appeared a few times. This chain uses TRBV28 with TRBJ2-3; the match to TRBD2 covers 7 bases. The CDR3 totals 14 residues. With V trimmed by 6 bases and J by 9 bases, 12 bases remained unmatched. Germline loops: CDR1 MDHEN, CDR2 SYDVKM. The CDR3 region is CASRATSREYTQYF. DNA of the CDR3: TGTGCCAGCAGGGCGACTAGCAGGGAGTACACGCAGTATTTT.

CDR3 coding DNA: TGTGCCTGGAACGCAGCCTCCTACGAGCAGTACTTC. It translates to CAWNAASYEQYF. The rearrangement links TRBV30 to TRBJ2-7; no definite D call. CDR1 GTSNPN and CDR2 SVGIG come from the germline V gene (reference sequence). Trimming shortened V by 4 bases and J by 0 bases, and 7 bases separated the two germline ends. This CDR3 spans 12 amino acids.

The chain links TRBV11-3 to TRBJ2-3, with no clear D. Germline V gene sequence: CDR1 SGHNT, CDR2 YENEEA. The CDR3 runs to 14 residues. Trimming removed 1 base at V and 0 bases at J, with 5 bases between. CDR3 in DNA: TGTGCCAGCAGCTTAGTGGCCAGCACAGATACGCAGTATTTT. Translated: CASSLVASTDTQYF.

Only one count was recorded for this clone. The V call is TRBV28, the J call TRBJ2-7, with 8 bases identical to TRBD1. From germline, CDR1 is MDHEN and CDR2 SYDVKM. The CDR3 length is 16 residues. V shed 6 bases and J 0 bases; nucleotides not matched to a gene: 10. The CDR3 region has the DNA TGTGCCAGCAGCCCACCGCCGGGACAGGCCTCCTACGAGCAGTACTTC. The encoded protein is CASSPPPGQASYEQYF.

This chain joins TRBV15 and TRBJ2-5; 9 nucleotides match TRBD1. CDR1 and CDR2 from the germline V gene are LNHNV and YYDKDF (reference sequence). This CDR3 is built from 14 residues. With V trimmed by 3 bases and J by 5 bases, 4 bases remained unmatched. CDR3 sequence reads: CATSSGQGPETQYF. In DNA form, the CDR3 reads TGTGCCACCAGCAGCGGACAGGGGCCGGAGACCCAGTACTTC.

This chain joins TRBV4-3 and TRBJ1-1; D perhaps matches TRBD1 (5 bases). Germline lookup yields CDR1 LGHNA and CDR2 YSLEER. The CDR3 has 17 amino acids. V shed 1 base and J shed 2 bases, with 17 bases lying between them. The CDR3 loop is CASSQALLLGDNTEAFF. The DNA for the CDR3 is TGCGCCAGCAGCCAAGCTCTCCTATTGGGGGACAACACTGAAGCTTTCTTT.

This clone showed up just a few times. The V call is TRBV28, the J call TRBJ1-2; no clear D. The CDR3 runs 15 residues. Per germline, CDR1 MDHEN and CDR2 SYDVKM. The ends were cut back, 3 bases at V and 9 bases at J, with 20 bases in the middle. CDR3 sequence reads: CASSFIRSPSERYTF. The CDR3, as DNA: TGTGCCAGCAGTTTTATTAGGTCCCCCTCAGAACGCTACACCTTC.

This clone has more than one count but fewer than ten. This sequence joins TRBV2 and TRBJ2-7; TRBD1 aligns across 9 bases. V was pared by 9 bases and J by 0 bases, with 3 bases of the junction left unmatched. CDR3 length: 13 amino acids. Germline assignment: CDR1 SNHLY and CDR2 FYNNEI. The CDR3 region is CARGQGLSYEQYF. The CDR3 nucleotides read TGTGCCAGGGGACAGGGCCTCTCCTACGAGCAGTACTTC.

The rearrangement links TRBV7-9 to TRBJ2-2; TRBD2 is a possible D gene (5 bases). V gave up 2 bases and J gave up 3 bases, with 13 bases separating them. CDR1 SEHNR and CDR2 FQNEAQ come from the germline V gene (reference sequence). The CDR3 has 16 amino acids. In DNA, the CDR3 is TGTGCCAGCAGCTTAAGCCAGTTGGAGGACACCGGGGAGCTGTTTTTT. Translated: CASSLSQLEDTGELFF. Combining the CDR3 with reference TRBV7-9 and TRBJ2-2 gives the whole variable domain DTGVSQNPRHKITKRGQNVTFRCDPISEHNRLYWYRQTLGQGPEFLTYFQNEAQLEKSRLLSDRFSAERPKGSFSTLEIQRTEQGDSAMYLCASSLSQLEDTGELFFGEGSRLTVL.

In nucleotides, the CDR3 is TGTGCCAGCAGTTTACAGGGGAGCTCCTATAATTCACCCCTCCACTTT. Translation: CASSLQGSSYNSPLHF. V and J are TRBV28 and TRBJ1-6; tentative D call: TRBD1 (6 bases). The CDR3 consists of 16 residues. The ends were cut back, 2 bases at V and 0 bases at J, with 8 bases in the middle. Germline V CDR1 and CDR2: MDHEN, SYDVKM.

This sequence joins TRBV7-2 and TRBJ1-1, with D unclear. The CDR3 runs to 12 residues. CDR1 is SGHTA, CDR2 FQGNSA, per germline. The V and J ends lost 1 base and 7 bases respectively, with 7 bases between them. The CDR3 DNA follows: TGTGCCAGCAGCTTAGAAGTCGGTGAAGCTTTCTTT. It specifies CASSLEVGEAFF.

The chain has TRBV9 and TRBJ2-1, with TRBD1 matching 8 bases. Germline lookup yields CDR1 SGDLS and CDR2 YYNGEE. This CDR3 comprises 16 residues. The trim removed 4 bases at V and 2 bases at J, leaving 8 bases unmatched. Written as DNA, the CDR3 is TGTGCCAGCAGCCCTCGGACAGGGCGTACCTACAATGAGCAGTTCTTC. Its translation is CASSPRTGRTYNEQFF.

The chain links TRBV14 to TRBJ1-2, with D possibly matching TRBD1 (6 bases). There are 14 residues in the CDR3. CDR1 SGHDN and CDR2 FVKESK come from the germline V gene. The V end was cut by 3 bases, the J end by 3 bases, with 11 bases between. The CDR3 protein is CASSHRGGYYGYTF. CDR3 nucleotide sequence: TGTGCCAGCAGCCATAGGGGGGGCTACTATGGCTACACCTTC.

This CDR3 is CASSLSQYAAYEQYF. The CDR3 DNA reads TGTGCCAGCAGCTTGTCACAGTACGCCGCCTACGAGCAGTACTTC. V usage is TRBV5-6 and J usage is TRBJ2-7, with D hard to call. This CDR3 comprises 15 residues. Germline-derived CDR1 and CDR2 are SGHDT and YYEEEE. The V end was cut by 1 base, the J end by 2 bases, with 13 bases between. Drawing the rest from reference TRBV5-6 and TRBJ2-7, the complete variable domain is DAGVTQSPTHLIKTRGQQVTLRCSPKSGHDTVSWYQQALGQGPQFIFQYYEEEERQRGNFPDRFSGHQFPNYSSELNVNALLLGDSALYLCASSLSQYAAYEQYFGPGTRLTVT.

The chain carries TRBV7-3 and TRBJ1-6; D is unclear. The CDR3 is made up of 16 amino acids. Trimming cost V 5 bases and J 5 bases, with 16 bases left between them. Germline V CDR1 and CDR2: SGHTA, FQGTGA. The CDR3 sequence is CASSLRYRGDNSPLHF. CDR3 in DNA: TGTGCCAGCAGCCTGAGATACAGAGGTGATAATTCACCCCTCCACTTT.

Comment on this clone: One end of the junction is discordant with germline, which a read error may explain. The chain is built from TRBV3-1 (or the pseudogene TRBV3-2) and TRBJ2-3; weak D call: TRBD1 (6 bases). The CDR3 spans 16 residues. Germline V gene lookup returns CDR1 LGHDT and CDR2 YNNKEL (reference sequence). This CDR3 reads CASSQYHGTQTGTQYF. The CDR3 DNA is TGTGCCAGCAGCCAATACCACGGGACCCAGACAGGTACGCAGTATTTT.

This clone was seen a single time. The chain recombines TRBV28 with TRBJ1-4; D may be TRBD1 (6 bases). The germline V gene has CDR1 MDHEN and CDR2 SYDVKM. This CDR3 contains 16 residues. The ends were cut back, 4 bases at V and 7 bases at J, with 19 bases in the middle. Here the CDR3 reads CASSWQGSGAGEKLFF. The CDR3 DNA reads as TGTGCCAGCAGTTGGCAGGGGTCTGGGGCAGGTGAAAAACTGTTTTTT. Full variable domain (missing parts from reference TRBV28 and TRBJ1-4): DVKVTQSSRYLVKRTGEKVFLECVQDMDHENMFWYRQDPGLGLRLIYFSYDVKMKEKGDIPEGYSVSREKKERFSLILESASTNQTSMYLCASSWQGSGAGEKLFFGSGTQLSVL.

In its sample, this clone was seen once. The V call is TRBV19, the J call TRBJ1-5; D is unclear. This CDR3 contains 15 residues. Germline loops: CDR1 LNHDA, CDR2 SQIVND (reference sequence). V was clipped by 5 bases and J by 1 base, with 12 bases between them. The CDR3 loop reads CASSWAVESNQPQHF. CDR3 in DNA: TGTGCCAGTAGTTGGGCAGTTGAAAGCAATCAGCCCCAGCATTTT.

V is TRBV29-1 and J is TRBJ1-1; D unclear. V was clipped by 5 bases and J by 8 bases, with 15 bases between them. The CDR3 extends over 12 amino acids. The V gene's germline CDR1 is SQVTM and CDR2 ANQGSEA. The CDR3 nucleotides read TGCAGCGTTAGGCTGACGAGGGAAGAAGCTTTCTTT. This encodes CSVRLTREEAFF.

The rearrangement joins TRBV2 to TRBJ1-2; 7 bases are shared with TRBD1. The CDR3 is made up of 15 amino acids. Germline assignment: CDR1 SNHLY and CDR2 FYNNEI. V lost 2 bases and J lost 8; bases outside the gene matches: 11. In nucleotides, the CDR3 is TGTGCCAGCAGTGAAAGGAACAGGGGTTTCGGGGGCTACACCTTC. Amino acids: CASSERNRGFGGYTF.

The rearrangement joins TRBV18 to TRBJ2-7, with 8 bases aligning to TRBD2. The CDR3 loop spans 15 amino acids. Germline V lookup: CDR1 KGHSH, CDR2 LQKENI. J was trimmed by 4 bases and V by 6 bases; bases with no gene match: 11. CDR3 nucleotide sequence: TGTGCCAGCTCTCGACAAGCGGGAGTTCTATACGAGCAGTACTTC. This sequence encodes CASSRQAGVLYEQYF.